The next 11 T cell receptor beta chains were all read from a single sample in a study of molecular identifiers for immune sequencing clone quantification. TCRdb reanalysed the PCR reads using MiXCR and keeps one entry per CDR3 protein. Of 90,000 or so distinct CDR3 sequences in the sample, approximately 22% are singletons; the top ten hold more than 1%. Sequencing used naive CD8+ T cells from blood, with Jurkat cell RNA spiked in. Indicated subset: FACS-sorted CD8+CD4-CCR7+CD45RA+ naive T cells. These receptors originate from a human donor in good health. Some libraries in this study had Jurkat cell RNA spiked in.

The chain joins TRBV20-1 to TRBJ2-7, with a tentative D call TRBD1 (6 bases). In germline, CDR1 is DFQATT, CDR2 SNEGSKA (reference sequence). The CDR3 runs to 12 residues. Trimming stripped 2 bases from V and 3 bases from J, with 8 bases between. The CDR3 DNA reads as TGCAGTGCTAGACTACAGGGCTACGAGCAGTACTTC. Translation: CSARLQGYEQYF.

This clonotype was observed many times. The rearrangement links TRBV4-3 to TRBJ2-1, with a weak D call TRBD1 (6 bases). Germline V CDR1 and CDR2: LGHNA, YSLEER. V was cut by 2 bases and J by 7 bases, with 21 bases left in between. The CDR3 covers 17 residues. CDR3 loop: CASSQYYRALFGNEQFF. The CDR3 DNA reads TGCGCCAGCAGCCAATATTACAGGGCGCTCTTTGGGAATGAGCAGTTCTTC.

This clonotype was recorded only once. A much bigger clone sits one base away, suggesting this may be a read error. The genes are TRBV19 and TRBJ1-5; D gene unclear. CDR3 length: 14 amino acids. From germline, CDR1 is LNHDA and CDR2 SQIVND (reference sequence). CDR3 region: CACSSSTEGQPQHF. CDR3 coding DNA: TGTGCCTGTAGTTCTTCGACGGAGGGTCAGCCCCAGCATTTT.

This chain connects TRBV29-1 to TRBJ2-1; D is unclear. This CDR3 contains 14 residues. Trimming took off 7 bases at V and 2 bases at J, with 15 bases between the two ends. Per the germline V gene, CDR1 is SQVTM and CDR2 is ANQGSEA. CDR3 sequence: CSATSLSTYNEQFF. In DNA form, the CDR3 reads TGCAGCGCCACGTCCCTTTCGACCTACAATGAGCAGTTCTTC.

For this clonotype: The conserved final phenylalanine or tryptophan is absent from the CDR3, which likely points to a read error. The gene calls are TRBV12-3 or TRBV12-4 and TRBJ2-5; D uncertain. The CDR3 has 14 residues. V shed 2 bases and J shed 0 bases, with 7 bases lying between them. CDR3 in amino acids: CASSLFRNQETQYS. CDR3 sequence (DNA): TGTGCCAGCAGTTTATTCCGTAACCAAGAGACCCAGTACTCC.

The CDR3 loop is CASSEPRTWGYSNQPQHF. In DNA, the CDR3 is TGTGCCAGCAGTGAACCACGAACCTGGGGGTATAGCAATCAGCCCCAGCATTTT. The V gene is TRBV6-1, the J gene TRBJ1-5, with D possibly matching TRBD1 (5 bases). Germline V gene lookup returns CDR1 MNHNS and CDR2 SASEGT. The V and J ends lost 2 bases and 0 bases respectively, with 17 bases between them. CDR3 length equals 18 residues.

This clonotype was observed many times. The chain couples TRBV23-1 to TRBJ1-4; 7 bases align to TRBD1. TRBV23-1 is known as an ORF, though its function is uncertain. V was clipped by 3 bases and J by 2 bases; unmatched bases: 9. The CDR3 has 17 amino acids. For the CDR3, the DNA is TGCGCCAGCAGTCAGTCGACAGGGCGGGCTACTAATGAAAAACTGTTTTTT. Translated, it gives CASSQSTGRATNEKLFF.

The rearrangement joins TRBV19 to TRBJ1-1, with D possibly being TRBD1 (6 bases). The V end was cut by 5 bases, the J end by 0 bases, with 10 bases between. Germline CDR1 is LNHDA and CDR2 is SQIVND (reference sequence). There are 14 residues in the CDR3. The CDR3 loop is CASSRTVLNTEAFF. The CDR3 bases are TGTGCCAGTAGTCGGACAGTCCTGAACACTGAAGCTTTCTTT.

This clonotype was observed a few times. The chain is built from TRBV4-3 and TRBJ2-1, with 13 positions matching TRBD2. There are 15 residues in the CDR3. V shed 0 bases, J shed 10 bases, and the junction held 3 bases outside the gene matches. The germline CDR1 and CDR2 sequences are LGHNA and YSLEER. CDR3 region: CASSQEEGLAGEQFF. CDR3 in DNA: TGCGCCAGCAGCCAAGAAGAGGGACTAGCGGGGGAGCAGTTCTTC.

Ten or more counts support this clonotype. The V and J genes are TRBV4-2 and TRBJ2-7; D remains unclear. This CDR3 has 17 amino acids. Germline V gene data show CDR1 as LGHNA and CDR2 as YNFKEQ. Trimming took off 0 bases at V and 0 bases at J, with 15 bases between the two ends. The DNA for the CDR3 is TGTGCCAGCAGCCAAGAAGAAGGGATTAGGAGCTCCTACGAGCAGTACTTC. It codes for CASSQEEGIRSSYEQYF.

This clonotype has a handful of counts. This may come from a read error, since a much larger clone is one base off. V gene TRBV14 combines with J gene TRBJ2-7; D is possibly TRBD2 (5 bases). CDR1 is SGHDN, CDR2 FVKESK, per germline. The CDR3 covers 15 residues. The CDR3 coding sequence is TGTGCCAGCAGCCCGCCCGCCGCGAGGGCCCACGAGCGGTACTTC. Its protein product is CASSPPAARAHERYF. Supplemented by reference TRBV14 and TRBJ2-7, the full variable domain reads EAGVTQFPSHSVIEKGQTVTLRCDPISGHDNLYWYRRVMGKEIKFLLHFVKESKQDESGMPNNRFLAERTGGTYSTLKVQPAELEDSGVYFCASSPPAARAHERYFGPGTRLTVT.